One sample yielded the 19 T cell receptor beta chains listed below, sequenced in a study of cytomegalovirus exposure and HLA in healthy donors. Repertoires were generated with immunoSEQ multiplex PCR, while TCRdb's copy carries only in-frame clones and drops some. The table has some 230,000 clones, 75% to 95% seen once. Material: PBMCs. The receptors were gathered from a woman between 18 and 30 years old in good health and CMV-seronegative.

The chain couples TRBV9 to TRBJ2-1; the match to TRBD1 covers 8 bases. There are 16 residues in the CDR3. Germline V CDR1 and CDR2: SGDLS, YYNGEE. V trimming: 0 bases; J trimming: 2 bases; junction bases outside the gene matches: 4. The CDR3: CASSVGWDRTYNEQFF. DNA for the CDR3: TGTGCCAGCAGCGTAGGCTGGGACAGGACCTACAATGAGCAGTTCTTC.

A few counts support this clone. The rearrangement links TRBV5-1 to TRBJ1-6, with 9 bases that match TRBD1. This CDR3 comprises 16 residues. Germline V gene lookup returns CDR1 SGHRS and CDR2 YFSETQ. V shed 6 bases and J 4 bases; nucleotides not matched to a gene: 8. CDR3 in amino acids: CASTAGTGYYNSPLHF. CDR3 DNA sequence: TGCGCCAGCACCGCCGGGACAGGGTATTATAATTCACCCCTCCACTTT.

This clone was detected a few times. V is TRBV6-1 and J is TRBJ2-2, with 7 bases fitting TRBD2. With V trimmed by 4 bases and J by 7 bases, 9 bases remained unmatched. Germline V gene sequence: CDR1 MNHNS, CDR2 SASEGT. CDR3 length: 15 amino acids. The DNA for the CDR3 is TGTGCCAGCAGTGTAGGGACTAACCCCCGCGGGGAGCTGTTTTTT. This codes for CASSVGTNPRGELFF.

This clone was observed a handful of times. The gene calls are TRBV19 and TRBJ2-7; possible D gene TRBD2, 6 bases. The length of the CDR3 is 14 residues. Germline lookup yields CDR1 LNHDA and CDR2 SQIVND (reference sequence). Trimming took 5 bases from V and 2 from J, leaving 13 bases between them. The DNA of the CDR3 is TGTGCCAGTAGTTGGGGACTTGATACCTACGAGCAGTACTTC. Residues: CASSWGLDTYEQYF.

The V gene is TRBV10-3, the J gene TRBJ1-2, with 7 bases that match TRBD1. V gave up 10 bases and J gave up 8 bases; unmatched junction bases: 19. Germline V gene data show CDR1 as ENHRY and CDR2 as SYGVKD. There are 15 residues in the CDR3. The CDR3 DNA follows: TGTGCCACAACCCCCACGCGAACAGGGGCGGACGGCTACACCTTC. It yields the protein CATTPTRTGADGYTF.

The chain employs TRBV5-1 and TRBJ1-2; D possibly corresponds to TRBD1 (5 bases). The V end was cut by 3 bases, the J end by 2 bases, with 11 bases between. Looked up from germline, CDR1 is SGHRS and CDR2 is YFSETQ. This CDR3 is built from 14 residues. CDR3 bases: TGCGCCAGCAGCTCATTGTCAGGGAACTATGGCTACACCTTC. Amino acids: CASSSLSGNYGYTF.

Worth noting for this clone: The junction does not match germline at one end; this may be a read error. The V gene is TRBV7-7, the J gene TRBJ2-7; D is undetermined. The CDR3 extends over 15 amino acids. CDR1 SSHAT and CDR2 FNYEAQ come from the germline V gene (reference sequence). The CDR3 loop is CASSLDVASSYEQYF. The DNA for the CDR3 is TGTGCTAGCAGCTTAGATGTGGCTAGCTCCTACGAGCAGTACTTC.

CDR3 sequence reads: CASGTKGGTKYEQYF. For the CDR3, the DNA is TGTGCCAGCGGTACCAAGGGGGGGACAAAATACGAGCAGTACTTC. The chain recombines TRBV6-5 with TRBJ2-7; D might be TRBD2 (7 bases). This CDR3 has 15 residues. CDR1 MNHEY and CDR2 SVGAGI come from the germline V gene. Deletions cut 8 bases from V and 4 bases from J, with 21 bases between.

The chain employs TRBV9 and TRBJ2-7, with a tentative D call TRBD2 (5 bases). Deletions cut 4 bases from V and 2 bases from J, with 13 bases between. The CDR3 has 14 residues. CDR1 and CDR2 from the germline V gene are SGDLS and YYNGEE. CDR3 residues: CASSPLGGTYEQYF. DNA of the CDR3: TGTGCCAGCAGCCCCCTTGGAGGTACCTACGAGCAGTACTTC.

This chain connects TRBV5-6 to TRBJ2-7, with D maybe TRBD2 (5 bases). The CDR3 loop spans 14 amino acids. V lost 4 bases and J lost 4, with 15 bases in between. The V gene's germline CDR1 is SGHDT and CDR2 YYEEEE. The CDR3: CASSPGSKPYEQYF. In DNA form, the CDR3 reads TGTGCCAGCAGCCCGGGGAGTAAACCATACGAGCAGTACTTC.

This chain joins TRBV7-2 and TRBJ2-7; 7 nucleotides align to TRBD1. This CDR3 has 14 amino acids. CDR1 SGHTA and CDR2 FQGNSA come from the germline V gene. J was trimmed by 1 base and V by 5 bases; bases with no gene match: 5. The CDR3 DNA reads TGTGCCAGCAGCCCTCGGGACAGATCCTACGAGCAGTACTTC. Protein product: CASSPRDRSYEQYF. The complete variable domain, with remaining parts taken from reference TRBV7-2 and TRBJ2-7, reads GAGVSQSPSNKVTEKGKDVELRCDPISGHTALYWYRQSLGQGLEFLIYFQGNSAPDKSGLPSDRFSAERTGGSVSTLTIQRTQQEDSAVYLCASSPRDRSYEQYFGPGTRLTVT.

This clone has just one count. The rearrangement joins TRBV28 to TRBJ1-1; possibly TRBD1 for D (5 bases). CDR3 length: 14 amino acids. V shed 2 bases and J shed 0 bases, with 7 bases lying between them. Germline V gene lookup returns CDR1 MDHEN and CDR2 SYDVKM. CDR3 nucleotides: TGTGCCAGCAGTTTACTCAGGGTGAACACTGAAGCTTTCTTT. This codes for CASSLLRVNTEAFF. Based on the CDR3 plus reference TRBV28 and TRBJ1-1, the full variable domain is DVKVTQSSRYLVKRTGEKVFLECVQDMDHENMFWYRQDPGLGLRLIYFSYDVKMKEKGDIPEGYSVSREKKERFSLILESASTNQTSMYLCASSLLRVNTEAFFGQGTRLTVV.

This clone was counted once. The CDR3 reads CASSLRGSNEKLFF. For the CDR3, the DNA is TGTGCCAGCAGCCTCAGGGGTTCTAATGAAAAACTGTTTTTT. V gene TRBV13 combines with J gene TRBJ1-4; tentative D call: TRBD1 (6 bases). The CDR3 covers 14 residues. V was cut by 5 bases and J by 3 bases, with 10 bases left in between. Germline CDR1 is PRHDT and CDR2 is FYEKMQ (reference sequence). Full variable domain (remainder filled in from reference TRBV13 and TRBJ1-4): AAGVIQSPRHLIKEKRETATLKCYPIPRHDTVYWYQQGPGQDPQFLISFYEKMQSDKGSIPDRFSAQQFSDYHSELNMSSLELGDSALYFCASSLRGSNEKLFFGSGTQLSVL.

This clone showed up just a few times. The rearrangement uses TRBV6-4 and TRBJ2-1; 9 bases align to TRBD2. Germline assignment: CDR1 MRHNA and CDR2 SNTAGT. The junction had 4 bases not matched to a gene; V was cut back by 4 bases and J by 6 bases. The CDR3 length is 14 residues. The CDR3 spells CASSVAGDTNEQFF. The CDR3 DNA reads as TGTGCCAGCAGTGTAGCGGGAGACACCAATGAGCAGTTCTTC.

This clone was picked up one time. V is TRBV11-2 and J is TRBJ2-5, with TRBD1 matching 10 bases. CDR1 and CDR2 from the germline V gene are SGHAT and FQNNGV. The CDR3 runs 15 residues. With V trimmed by 5 bases and J by 4 bases, 7 bases remained unmatched. The CDR3 spells CASSPRTGGRETQYF. CDR3 in DNA: TGTGCCAGCAGCCCCAGGACAGGGGGTAGAGAGACCCAGTACTTC.

The CDR3 nucleotides are TGTGCCTGGACCGCGGGGACTGCTAATGAAAAACTGTTTTTT. Its protein product is CAWTAGTANEKLFF. The rearrangement links TRBV30 to TRBJ1-4; a possible D gene is TRBD1 (5 bases). Trimming took off 4 bases at V and 3 bases at J, with 12 bases between the two ends. Germline-derived CDR1 and CDR2 are GTSNPN and SVGIG (reference sequence). CDR3 length: 14 amino acids.

The rearrangement uses TRBV19 and TRBJ1-1; D remains ambiguous. This CDR3 region has 13 residues. V was cut by 5 bases and J by 1 base, with 8 bases left in between. CDR1 LNHDA and CDR2 SQIVND come from the germline V gene (reference sequence). This CDR3 reads CASSQTRNTEAFF. As DNA, the CDR3 is TGTGCCAGTAGTCAGACACGGAACACTGAAGCTTTCTTT.

This sequence joins TRBV28 and TRBJ1-1, with TRBD1 matching over 9 bases. V lost 2 bases, J lost 4 bases, and 5 bases stayed unmatched. Germline CDR1 and CDR2: MDHEN and SYDVKM. This CDR3 has 15 residues. The CDR3 is CASSLATGGGTEAFF. The CDR3 nucleotides read TGTGCCAGCAGTTTAGCGACAGGGGGAGGCACTGAAGCTTTCTTT.

CDR3 coding DNA: TGCGCCAGCAGCCGGACCCCCATTGGACAGGGGGGCCCCACCGATTTGGCGAGGTACTTC. The encoded protein is CASSRTPIGQGGPTDLARYF. This chain links TRBV5-1 with TRBJ2-7, with TRBD1 matching 10 bases. Germline V gives CDR1 SGHRS, CDR2 YFSETQ. The V gene end was trimmed by 4 bases and the J gene end by 12 bases; junction bases not matched to a gene: 31. The CDR3 sequence is 20 residues long.